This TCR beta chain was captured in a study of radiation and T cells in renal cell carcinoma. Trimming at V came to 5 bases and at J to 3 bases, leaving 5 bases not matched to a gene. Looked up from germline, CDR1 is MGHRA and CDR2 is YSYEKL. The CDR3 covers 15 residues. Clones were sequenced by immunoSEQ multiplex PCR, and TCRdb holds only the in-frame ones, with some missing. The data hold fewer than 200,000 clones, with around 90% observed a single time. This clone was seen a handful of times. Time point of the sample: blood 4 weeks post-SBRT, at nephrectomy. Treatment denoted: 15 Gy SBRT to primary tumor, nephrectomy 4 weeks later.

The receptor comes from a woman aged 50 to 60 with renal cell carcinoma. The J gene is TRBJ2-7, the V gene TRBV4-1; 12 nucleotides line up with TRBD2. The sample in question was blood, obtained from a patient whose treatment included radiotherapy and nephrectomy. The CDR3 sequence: CASSLGLAGIYEQYF. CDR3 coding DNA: TGCGCCAGCAGCTTAGGACTAGCGGGAATCTACGAGCAGTACTTC.